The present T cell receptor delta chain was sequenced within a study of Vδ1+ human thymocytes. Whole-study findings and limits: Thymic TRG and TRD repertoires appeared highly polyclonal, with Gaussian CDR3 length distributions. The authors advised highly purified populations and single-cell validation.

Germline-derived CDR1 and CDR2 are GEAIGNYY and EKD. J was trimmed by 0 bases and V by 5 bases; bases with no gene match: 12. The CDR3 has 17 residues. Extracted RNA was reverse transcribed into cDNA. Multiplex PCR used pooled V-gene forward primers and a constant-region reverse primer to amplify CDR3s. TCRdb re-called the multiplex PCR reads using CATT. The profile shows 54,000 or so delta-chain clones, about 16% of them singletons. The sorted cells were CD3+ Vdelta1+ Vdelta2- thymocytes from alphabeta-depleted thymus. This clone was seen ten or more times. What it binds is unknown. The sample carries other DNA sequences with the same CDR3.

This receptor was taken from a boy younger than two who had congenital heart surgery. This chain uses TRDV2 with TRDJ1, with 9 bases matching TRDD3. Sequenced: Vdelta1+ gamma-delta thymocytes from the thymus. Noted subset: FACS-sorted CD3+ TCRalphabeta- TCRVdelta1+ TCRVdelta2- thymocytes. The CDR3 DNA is TGTGCCTGTGTAAGGGAACTGGGGGACCTGTACACCGATAAACTCATCTTT. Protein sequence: CACVRELGDLYTDKLIF.